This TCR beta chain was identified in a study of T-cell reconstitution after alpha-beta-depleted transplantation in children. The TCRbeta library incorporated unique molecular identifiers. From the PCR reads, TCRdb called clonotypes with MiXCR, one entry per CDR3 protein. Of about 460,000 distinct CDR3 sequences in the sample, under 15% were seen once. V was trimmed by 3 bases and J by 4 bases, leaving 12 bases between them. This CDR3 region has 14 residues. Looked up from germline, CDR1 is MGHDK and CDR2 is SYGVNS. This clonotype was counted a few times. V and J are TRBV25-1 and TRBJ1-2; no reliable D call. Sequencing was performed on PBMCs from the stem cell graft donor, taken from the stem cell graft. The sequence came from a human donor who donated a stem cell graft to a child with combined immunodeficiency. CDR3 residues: CASSDAAGPYGYTF. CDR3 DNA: TGTGCCAGCAGTGATGCCGCCGGGCCCTATGGCTACACCTTC.